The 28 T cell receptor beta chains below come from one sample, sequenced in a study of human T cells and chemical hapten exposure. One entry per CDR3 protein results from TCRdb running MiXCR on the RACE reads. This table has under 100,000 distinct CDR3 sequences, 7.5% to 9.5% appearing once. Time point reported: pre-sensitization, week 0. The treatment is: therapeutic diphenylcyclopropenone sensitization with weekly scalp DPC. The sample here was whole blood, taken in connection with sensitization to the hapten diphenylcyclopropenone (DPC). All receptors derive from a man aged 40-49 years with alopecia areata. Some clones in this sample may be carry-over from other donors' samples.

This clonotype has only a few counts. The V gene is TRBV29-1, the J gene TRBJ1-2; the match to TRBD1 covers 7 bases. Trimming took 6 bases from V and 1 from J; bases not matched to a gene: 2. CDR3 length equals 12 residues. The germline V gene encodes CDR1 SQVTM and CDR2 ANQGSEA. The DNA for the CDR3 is TGCAGCGTAGGGGGCTTTAACTATGGCTACACCTTC. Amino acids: CSVGGFNYGYTF.

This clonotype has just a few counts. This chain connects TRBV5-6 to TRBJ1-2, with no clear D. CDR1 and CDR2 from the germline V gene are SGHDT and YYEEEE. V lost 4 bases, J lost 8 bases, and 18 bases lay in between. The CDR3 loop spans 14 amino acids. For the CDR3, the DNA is TGTGCCAGCAGCCCGCAGGCGAAACCGGGGGGCTACACCTTC. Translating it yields CASSPQAKPGGYTF.

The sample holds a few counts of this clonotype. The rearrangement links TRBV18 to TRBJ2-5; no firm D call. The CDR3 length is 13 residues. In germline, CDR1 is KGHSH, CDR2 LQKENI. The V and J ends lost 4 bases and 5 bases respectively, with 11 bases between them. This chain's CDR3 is CASSLLPTETQYF. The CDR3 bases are TGTGCCAGCTCACTACTCCCGACGGAGACCCAGTACTTC. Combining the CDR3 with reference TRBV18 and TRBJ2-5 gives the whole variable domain NAGVMQNPRHLVRRRGQEARLRCSPMKGHSHVYWYRQLPEEGLKFMVYLQKENIIDESGMPKERFSAEFPKEGPSILRIQQVVRGDSAAYFCASSLLPTETQYFGPGTRLLVL.

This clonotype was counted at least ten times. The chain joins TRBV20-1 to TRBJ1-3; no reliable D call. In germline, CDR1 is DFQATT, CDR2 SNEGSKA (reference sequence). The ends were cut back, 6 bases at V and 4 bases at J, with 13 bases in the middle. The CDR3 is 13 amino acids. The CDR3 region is CSALSTPGNTIYF. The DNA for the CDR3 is TGCAGTGCCCTATCGACTCCAGGAAACACCATATATTTT.

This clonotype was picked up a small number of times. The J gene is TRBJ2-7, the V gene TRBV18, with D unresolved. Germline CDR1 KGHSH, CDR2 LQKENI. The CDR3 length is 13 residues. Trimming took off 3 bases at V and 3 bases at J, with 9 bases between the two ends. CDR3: CASSPGFHYEQYV. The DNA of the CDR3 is TGTGCCAGCTCACCCGGGTTTCACTACGAGCAGTACGTC.

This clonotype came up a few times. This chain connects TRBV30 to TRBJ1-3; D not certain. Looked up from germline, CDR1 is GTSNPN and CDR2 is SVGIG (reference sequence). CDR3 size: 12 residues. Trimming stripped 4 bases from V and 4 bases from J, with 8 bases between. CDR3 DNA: TGTGCCTGGATAAGCCAAGGAAACACCATATATTTT. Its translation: CAWISQGNTIYF.

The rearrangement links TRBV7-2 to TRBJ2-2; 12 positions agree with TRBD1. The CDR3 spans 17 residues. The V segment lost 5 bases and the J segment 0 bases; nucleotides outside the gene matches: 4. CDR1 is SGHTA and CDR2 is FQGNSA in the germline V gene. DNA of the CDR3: TGTGCCAGCAGCAGGGGACAGGGGGCTACGAACACCGGGGAGCTGTTTTTT. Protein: CASSRGQGATNTGELFF.

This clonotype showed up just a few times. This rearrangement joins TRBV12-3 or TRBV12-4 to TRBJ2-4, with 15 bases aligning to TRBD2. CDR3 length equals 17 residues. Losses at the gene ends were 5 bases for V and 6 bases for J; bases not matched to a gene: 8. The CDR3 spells CASSGIGLAGGGNIQYF. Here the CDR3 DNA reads TGTGCCAGCAGTGGAATAGGACTAGCGGGAGGGGGAAACATTCAGTACTTC.

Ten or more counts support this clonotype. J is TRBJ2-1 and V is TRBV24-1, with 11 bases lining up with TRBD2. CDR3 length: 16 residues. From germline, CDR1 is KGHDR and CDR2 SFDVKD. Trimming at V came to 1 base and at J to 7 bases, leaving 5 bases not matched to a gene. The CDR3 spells CATSDFTSGRGNEQFF. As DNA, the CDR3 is TGTGCCACCAGTGATTTCACTAGCGGGAGAGGAAATGAGCAGTTCTTC.

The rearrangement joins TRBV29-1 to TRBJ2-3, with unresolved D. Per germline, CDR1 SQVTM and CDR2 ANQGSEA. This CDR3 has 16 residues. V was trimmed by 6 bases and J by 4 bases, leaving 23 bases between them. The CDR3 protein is CSVTKGSVVLADTQYF. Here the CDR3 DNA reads TGCAGCGTGACCAAAGGGTCGGTCGTTCTCGCAGATACGCAGTATTTT.

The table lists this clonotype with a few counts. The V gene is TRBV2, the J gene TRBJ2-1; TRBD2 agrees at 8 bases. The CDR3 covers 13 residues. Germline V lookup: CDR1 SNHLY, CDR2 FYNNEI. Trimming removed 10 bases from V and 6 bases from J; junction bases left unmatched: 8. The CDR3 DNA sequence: TGTGCCACCCAAAGCGGGAGAAGCAATGAGCAGTTCTTC. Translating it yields CATQSGRSNEQFF.

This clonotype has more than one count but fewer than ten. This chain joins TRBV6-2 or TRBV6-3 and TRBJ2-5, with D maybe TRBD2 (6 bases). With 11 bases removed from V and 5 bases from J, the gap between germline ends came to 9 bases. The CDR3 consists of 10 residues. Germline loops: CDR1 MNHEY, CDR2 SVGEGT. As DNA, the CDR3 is TGTGCCCTAGGAGGGGAGACCCAGTACTTC. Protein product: CALGGETQYF.

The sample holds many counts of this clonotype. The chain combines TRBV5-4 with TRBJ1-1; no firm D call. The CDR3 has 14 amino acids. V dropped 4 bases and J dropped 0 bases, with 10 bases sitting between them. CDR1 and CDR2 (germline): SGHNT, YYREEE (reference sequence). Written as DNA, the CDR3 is TGTGCCAGCAGCCTGACGGGGTTGAACACTGAAGCTTTCTTT. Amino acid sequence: CASSLTGLNTEAFF.

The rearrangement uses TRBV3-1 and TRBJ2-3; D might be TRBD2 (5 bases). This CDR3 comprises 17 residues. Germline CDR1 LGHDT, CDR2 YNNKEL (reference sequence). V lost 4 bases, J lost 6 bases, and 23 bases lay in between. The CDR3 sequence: CASSRSREGVWRDTQYF. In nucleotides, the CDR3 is TGTGCCAGCAGCCGATCCCGTGAGGGAGTCTGGAGGGATACGCAGTATTTT.

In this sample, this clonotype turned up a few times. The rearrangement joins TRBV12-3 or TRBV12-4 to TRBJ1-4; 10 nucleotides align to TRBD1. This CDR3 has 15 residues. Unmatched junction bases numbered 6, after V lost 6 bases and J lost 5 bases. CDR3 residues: CASSPGQGINEKLFF. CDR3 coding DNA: TGTGCCAGCAGCCCGGGACAGGGGATCAATGAAAAACTGTTTTTT.

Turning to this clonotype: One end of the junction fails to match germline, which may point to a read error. CDR3: CDSSLVQGGGYTF. The CDR3 region has the DNA TGTGACAGCAGTTTAGTTCAGGGGGGCGGCTACACCTTC. This sequence joins TRBV12-3 or TRBV12-4 and TRBJ1-2; 7 nucleotides align to TRBD1. The CDR3 extends over 13 amino acids.

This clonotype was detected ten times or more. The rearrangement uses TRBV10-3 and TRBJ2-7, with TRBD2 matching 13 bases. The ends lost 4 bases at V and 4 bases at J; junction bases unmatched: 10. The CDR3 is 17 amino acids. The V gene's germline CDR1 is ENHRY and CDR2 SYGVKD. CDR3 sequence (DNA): TGTGCCATCAGTGGCCCCGGACTAGCGGGAGTGGTTTACGAGCAGTACTTC. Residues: CAISGPGLAGVVYEQYF.

CDR3 sequence reads: CASSLARQNEQFF. CDR3 in DNA: TGTGCCAGCAGCTTAGCGCGGCAGAATGAGCAGTTCTTC. The chain is built from TRBV7-2 and TRBJ2-1; D not certain. Germline CDR1 SGHTA, CDR2 FQGNSA. The CDR3 is 13 amino acids. Trimming took off 0 bases at V and 7 bases at J, with 7 bases between the two ends. Together with reference TRBV7-2 and TRBJ2-1, the CDR3 gives the full variable domain: GAGVSQSPSNKVTEKGKDVELRCDPISGHTALYWYRQSLGQGLEFLIYFQGNSAPDKSGLPSDRFSAERTGGSVSTLTIQRTQQEDSAVYLCASSLARQNEQFFGPGTRLTVL.

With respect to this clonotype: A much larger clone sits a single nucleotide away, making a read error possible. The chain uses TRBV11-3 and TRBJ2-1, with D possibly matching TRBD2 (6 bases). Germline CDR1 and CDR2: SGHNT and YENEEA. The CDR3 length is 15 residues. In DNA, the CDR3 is TGTGCCAGCAGCCGAAGCGGGCACTCCTGCAATGAGCAGTTCTTC. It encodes CASSRSGHSCNEQFF.

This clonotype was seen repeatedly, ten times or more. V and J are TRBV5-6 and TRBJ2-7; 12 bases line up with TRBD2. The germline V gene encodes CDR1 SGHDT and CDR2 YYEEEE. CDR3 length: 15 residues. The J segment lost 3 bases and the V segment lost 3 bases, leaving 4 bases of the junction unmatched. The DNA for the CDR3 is TGTGCCAGCAGCTGGACTAGCGGGACCAGCTACGAGCAGTACTTC. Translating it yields CASSWTSGTSYEQYF.

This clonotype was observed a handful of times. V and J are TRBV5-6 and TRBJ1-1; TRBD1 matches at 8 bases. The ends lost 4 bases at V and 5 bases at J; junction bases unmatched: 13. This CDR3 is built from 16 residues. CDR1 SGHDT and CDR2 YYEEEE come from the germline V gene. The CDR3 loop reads CASSPGQGNRGTEAFF. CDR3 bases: TGTGCCAGCAGCCCTGGACAGGGAAATCGAGGGACTGAAGCTTTCTTT.

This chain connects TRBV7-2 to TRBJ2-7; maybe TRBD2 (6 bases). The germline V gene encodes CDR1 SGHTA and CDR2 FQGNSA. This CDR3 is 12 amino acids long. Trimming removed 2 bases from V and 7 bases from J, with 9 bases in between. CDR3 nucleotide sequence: TGTGCCAGCAGCTTAACGGCGGGGGAGCAGTACTTC. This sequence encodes CASSLTAGEQYF. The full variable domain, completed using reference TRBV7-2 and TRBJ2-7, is GAGVSQSPSNKVTEKGKDVELRCDPISGHTALYWYRQSLGQGLEFLIYFQGNSAPDKSGLPSDRFSAERTGGSVSTLTIQRTQQEDSAVYLCASSLTAGEQYFGPGTRLTVT.

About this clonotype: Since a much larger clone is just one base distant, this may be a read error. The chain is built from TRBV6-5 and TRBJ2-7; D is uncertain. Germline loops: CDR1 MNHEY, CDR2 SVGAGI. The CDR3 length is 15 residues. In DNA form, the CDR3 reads TGTGCCAGCAGTTCCCTTGGCCCAATAACCTACGAGCAGAACTTC. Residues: CASSSLGPITYEQNF.

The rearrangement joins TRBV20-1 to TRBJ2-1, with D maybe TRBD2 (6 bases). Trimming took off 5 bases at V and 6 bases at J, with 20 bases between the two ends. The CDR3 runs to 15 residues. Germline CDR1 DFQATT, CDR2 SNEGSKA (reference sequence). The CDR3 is CSALKRERGLNEQFF. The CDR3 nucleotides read TGCAGTGCTCTAAAACGGGAGAGAGGCCTCAATGAGCAGTTCTTC.

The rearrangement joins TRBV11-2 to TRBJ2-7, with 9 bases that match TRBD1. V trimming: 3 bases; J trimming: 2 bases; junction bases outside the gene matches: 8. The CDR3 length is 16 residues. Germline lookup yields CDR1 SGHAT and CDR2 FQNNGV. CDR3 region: CASSLIIGQGTYEQYF. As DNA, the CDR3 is TGTGCCAGCAGCTTGATAATAGGACAGGGGACCTACGAGCAGTACTTC.

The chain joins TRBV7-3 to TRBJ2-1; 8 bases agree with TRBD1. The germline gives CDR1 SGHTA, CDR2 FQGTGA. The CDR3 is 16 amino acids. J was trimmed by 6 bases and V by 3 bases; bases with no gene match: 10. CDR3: CASSFNGRGLGNEQFF. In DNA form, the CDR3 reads TGTGCCAGCAGCTTCAACGGCAGGGGGCTGGGCAATGAGCAGTTCTTC.

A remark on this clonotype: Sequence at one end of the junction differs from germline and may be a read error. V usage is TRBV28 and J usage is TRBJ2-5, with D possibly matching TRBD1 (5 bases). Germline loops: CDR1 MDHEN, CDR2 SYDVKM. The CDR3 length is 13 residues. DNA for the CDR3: TGTGCCAGCAGTTTACAGGGTTTTGAGATCCAGTACTTC. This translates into CASSLQGFEIQYF.

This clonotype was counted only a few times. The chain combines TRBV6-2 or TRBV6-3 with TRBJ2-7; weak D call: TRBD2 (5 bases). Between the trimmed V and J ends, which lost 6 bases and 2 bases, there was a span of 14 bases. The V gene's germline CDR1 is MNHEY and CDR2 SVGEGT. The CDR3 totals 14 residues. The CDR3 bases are TGTGCCAGCAGACTAGTTCGGAGGCCCTACGAGCAGTACTTC. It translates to CASRLVRRPYEQYF.